The rows below give T cell receptor beta chains drawn from one sample of a study of cytomegalovirus exposure and HLA in healthy donors. Here immunoSEQ multiplex PCR was the method, and the copy in TCRdb shows in-frame clones only, minus some. The sample holds 150,000 to 200,000 clones, roughly 79% seen once. Material for sequencing was PBMCs. These receptors were collected from a man aged 30 to 45 in good health and CMV-seronegative. The CDR3 runs from the conserved cysteine through the conserved F or W. A D gene is named only where the DNA matches it firmly. Expanded clones are given a class, and other clones once, few, many or no size at all.

D gene: TRBD1; V gene: TRBV30; CDR3 length: 14; J gene: TRBJ2-1; clone size: NA; CDR3 DNA: TGTGCTGCAACGCCGGGGACAGAAGTAGGTGAGCAGTTCTTC; CDR3 protein: CAATPGTEVGEQFF
D gene: NA; V gene: TRBV6-5; CDR3 length: 15; J gene: TRBJ2-5; clone size: NA; CDR3 DNA: TGTGCCAGCAGGGATTATCCAGGGGAACGGGAGACCCAGTACTTC; CDR3 protein: CASRDYPGERETQYF
D gene: NA; V gene: TRBV2; CDR3 length: 11; J gene: TRBJ2-7; clone size: NA; CDR3 DNA: TGTGCCAGCAGGCAGGGGCTTGAGCAGTACTTC; CDR3 protein: CASRQGLEQYF
D gene: TRBD2; V gene: TRBV18; CDR3 length: 19; J gene: TRBJ2-7; clone size: NA; CDR3 DNA: TGTGCCAGCTCACCAATTTCTGGCGGAACTAGCGGCCGACCCTACGAGCAGTACTTC; CDR3 protein: CASSPISGGTSGRPYEQYF
D gene: NA; V gene: TRBV18; CDR3 length: 14; J gene: TRBJ2-5; clone size: NA; CDR3 DNA: TGTGCCAGCTCACCACCTACCAGGGGAGAGACCCAGTACTTC; CDR3 protein: CASSPPTRGETQYF
D gene: NA; V gene: TRBV5-8; CDR3 length: 14; J gene: TRBJ2-1; clone size: NA; CDR3 DNA: TGTGCCAGTAACGGGGGACTCCGTTTCAATGAGCAGTTCTTC; CDR3 protein: CASNGGLRFNEQFF
D gene: NA; V gene: TRBV28; CDR3 length: 15; J gene: TRBJ1-2; clone size: NA; CDR3 DNA: TGTGCCAGCAGAACCGCACAGGGTTGGAACTCTGGCTACACCTTC; CDR3 protein: CASRTAQGWNSGYTF
D gene: TRBD1; V gene: TRBV30; CDR3 length: 16; J gene: TRBJ2-2; clone size: NA; CDR3 DNA: TGTGCCTGGAAAAGGGACAGGACCTTGATGGGCGGGGAGCTGTTTTTT; CDR3 protein: CAWKRDRTLMGGELFF
D gene: NA; V gene: TRBV15; CDR3 length: 16; J gene: TRBJ1-2; clone size: NA; CDR3 DNA: TGTGCCACCAGCACCCGCCAAGTGTCGGGAGCGGAGGGCTACACCTTC; CDR3 protein: CATSTRQVSGAEGYTF
D gene: NA; V gene: TRBV29-1; CDR3 length: 14; J gene: TRBJ2-1; clone size: few; CDR3 DNA: TGCAGCGTTGACCCGATATCAATCCGAGATGAGCAGTTCTTC; CDR3 protein: CSVDPISIRDEQFF
D gene: TRBD2; V gene: TRBV5-1; CDR3 length: 15; J gene: TRBJ2-1; clone size: NA; CDR3 DNA: TGCGCCAGCAGCTATGGACTAGCGGGAGGGGGGGAGCAGTTCTTC; CDR3 protein: CASSYGLAGGGEQFF
D gene: NA; V gene: TRBV28; CDR3 length: 15; J gene: TRBJ1-4; clone size: NA; CDR3 DNA: TGTGCCAGCCAATTTACAGGGTGGGCTAATGAAAAACTGTTTTTT; CDR3 protein: CASQFTGWANEKLFF
D gene: NA; V gene: TRBV2; CDR3 length: 14; J gene: TRBJ2-1; clone size: NA; CDR3 DNA: TGTGCCAGCAATCCGGTTCTCTTATACAATGAGCAGTTCTTC; CDR3 protein: CASNPVLLYNEQFF
D gene: TRBD2; V gene: TRBV2; CDR3 length: 13; J gene: TRBJ2-7; clone size: NA; CDR3 DNA: TGTGCCAGCAGTCCGGGACTAGCCAGCGAGCAGTACTTC; CDR3 protein: CASSPGLASEQYF
D gene: TRBD2; V gene: TRBV18; CDR3 length: 12; J gene: TRBJ2-7; clone size: NA; CDR3 DNA: TGTGCCAGCTCGATGGGACTATACGAGCAGTACTTC; CDR3 protein: CASSMGLYEQYF
D gene: TRBD2; V gene: TRBV5-4; CDR3 length: 15; J gene: TRBJ2-5; clone size: NA; CDR3 DNA: TGTGCCAGCAGCTTAGGTAGCGGGCTCCAAGAGACCCAGTACTTC; CDR3 protein: CASSLGSGLQETQYF
D gene: TRBD2; V gene: TRBV18; CDR3 length: 16; J gene: TRBJ2-1; clone size: NA; CDR3 DNA: TGTGCCAGCTCACCCAACTTCCCTAGCGGGTACAATGAGCAGTTCTTC; CDR3 protein: CASSPNFPSGYNEQFF
D gene: NA; V gene: TRBV5-6; CDR3 length: 13; J gene: TRBJ2-7; clone size: NA; CDR3 DNA: TGTGCCAGCAGCTCACAAAGGGGTTACGAGCAGTACTTC; CDR3 protein: CASSSQRGYEQYF
D gene: NA; V gene: TRBV6-1; CDR3 length: 15; J gene: TRBJ2-2; clone size: NA; CDR3 DNA: TGTGCCAGCAGTGAAACGGCAGGGGTCACCGGGGAGCTGTTTTTT; CDR3 protein: CASSETAGVTGELFF
D gene: NA; V gene: TRBV4-1; CDR3 length: 16; J gene: TRBJ1-1; clone size: few; CDR3 DNA: TGCGCCAGCAGCCAGCAAGGGACTACAATGAACACTGAAGCTTTCTTT; CDR3 protein: CASSQQGTTMNTEAFF
D gene: TRBD2; V gene: TRBV25-1; CDR3 length: 18; J gene: TRBJ2-2; clone size: NA; CDR3 DNA: TGTGCCAGCAGTGAAGATCCTAGCGGGAGGGCCCTATCCGGGGAGCTGTTTTTT; CDR3 protein: CASSEDPSGRALSGELFF
D gene: NA; V gene: TRBV11-2; CDR3 length: 16; J gene: TRBJ1-4; clone size: NA; CDR3 DNA: TGTGCCAGCAGCCCACGGGGTGGGTTAACTAATGAAAAACTGTTTTTT; CDR3 protein: CASSPRGGLTNEKLFF
D gene: NA; V gene: TRBV11-2; CDR3 length: 18; J gene: TRBJ2-1; clone size: NA; CDR3 DNA: TGTGCCAGCAGCTTCGGATTCAGCAGCGCCTCTTCCTACAATGAGCAGTTCTTC; CDR3 protein: CASSFGFSSASSYNEQFF
D gene: NA; V gene: TRBV23-1; CDR3 length: 15; J gene: TRBJ2-7; clone size: NA; CDR3 DNA: TGCGCCAGCAGTCAATCTTTCGGAGGCTCCTACGAGCAGTACTTC; CDR3 protein: CASSQSFGGSYEQYF
D gene: NA; V gene: TRBV7-9; CDR3 length: 12; J gene: TRBJ2-2; clone size: NA; CDR3 DNA: TGTGCCATCCTTTTGAACACCGGGGAGCTGTTTTTT; CDR3 protein: CAILLNTGELFF
D gene: TRBD2; V gene: TRBV5-4; CDR3 length: 14; J gene: TRBJ2-7; clone size: NA; CDR3 DNA: TGTGCCAGCAGCTACCAGCGGGAGGGCTACCAGCAGTACTTC; CDR3 protein: CASSYQREGYQQYF
D gene: TRBD1; V gene: TRBV9; CDR3 length: 14; J gene: TRBJ2-7; clone size: NA; CDR3 DNA: TGTGCCAGCAGCGCCAAACAGGGGCTTGGCGAGCAGTACTTC; CDR3 protein: CASSAKQGLGEQYF
D gene: TRBD1; V gene: TRBV28; CDR3 length: 15; J gene: TRBJ2-3; clone size: NA; CDR3 DNA: TGTGCCAGCAGTACCGGGACAGGGGAAACAGATACGCAGTATTTT; CDR3 protein: CASSTGTGETDTQYF
D gene: TRBD2; V gene: TRBV27; CDR3 length: 15; J gene: TRBJ2-2; clone size: few; CDR3 DNA: TGTGCCAGCAGCCAGGGAGGGGCTAACACCGGGGAGCTGTTTTTT; CDR3 protein: CASSQGGANTGELFF
D gene: NA; V gene: TRBV2; CDR3 length: 13; J gene: TRBJ1-5; clone size: NA; CDR3 DNA: TGTGCCAGCAGCCGGGACACCAATCGGCCCCAGCATTTT; CDR3 protein: CASSRDTNRPQHF
D gene: TRBD2; V gene: TRBV28; CDR3 length: 17; J gene: TRBJ2-5; clone size: NA; CDR3 DNA: TGTGCCAGCAGTCCCCGGGGACTAGCGGGAGGGTTTGAGACCCAGTACTTC; CDR3 protein: CASSPRGLAGGFETQYF
D gene: TRBD1; V gene: TRBV29-1; CDR3 length: 13; J gene: TRBJ2-7; clone size: once; CDR3 DNA: TGCAGCGCTGGGACAGGGGACCGCTACGAGCAGTACTTC; CDR3 protein: CSAGTGDRYEQYF
D gene: TRBD2; V gene: TRBV5-6; CDR3 length: 13; J gene: TRBJ2-1; clone size: NA; CDR3 DNA: TGTGCCAGCAGCTTGACGACTAGCAGTGAGCAGTTCTTC; CDR3 protein: CASSLTTSSEQFF
D gene: TRBD1; V gene: TRBV7-6; CDR3 length: 16; J gene: TRBJ1-3; clone size: NA; CDR3 DNA: TGTGCCAGCAGCCCGGGGGACAGCCGCTCTGGAAACACCATATATTTT; CDR3 protein: CASSPGDSRSGNTIYF
D gene: NA; V gene: TRBV27; CDR3 length: 13; J gene: TRBJ2-2; clone size: NA; CDR3 DNA: TGTGCCAGCAGCCCTCTCCTCTCCGGGGAGCTGTTTTTT; CDR3 protein: CASSPLLSGELFF
D gene: NA; V gene: TRBV14; CDR3 length: 17; J gene: TRBJ2-1; clone size: NA; CDR3 DNA: TGTGCCAGCAGCCATCCCTACACACTAGGGTCGTTAGATGAGCAGTTCTTC; CDR3 protein: CASSHPYTLGSLDEQFF
D gene: NA; V gene: TRBV6-5; CDR3 length: 14; J gene: TRBJ1-1; clone size: NA; CDR3 DNA: TGTGCCAGCAGTCCCCGGGGGTTGGGGTCTGAAGCTTTCTTT; CDR3 protein: CASSPRGLGSEAFF
D gene: NA; V gene: TRBV7-7; CDR3 length: 17; J gene: TRBJ2-6; clone size: NA; CDR3 DNA: TGTGCCAGCAGCCCACGACCGGGAAGCTCTGGGGCCAACGTCCTGACTTTC; CDR3 protein: CASSPRPGSSGANVLTF
D gene: NA; V gene: TRBV5-1; CDR3 length: 13; J gene: TRBJ2-1; clone size: NA; CDR3 DNA: TGCGCCAGCAGCTTGGAGGACAGTATGAAGCAGTTCTTC; CDR3 protein: CASSLEDSMKQFF
D gene: TRBD2; V gene: TRBV5-4; CDR3 length: 15; J gene: TRBJ2-7; clone size: NA; CDR3 DNA: TGTGCCAGCAGCCCGACCGGGACTAGCTCCTACGAGCAGTACTTC; CDR3 protein: CASSPTGTSSYEQYF
D gene: NA; V gene: TRBV7-9; CDR3 length: 13; J gene: TRBJ2-7; clone size: NA; CDR3 DNA: TGTGCCAGCAGCTTAGCGTCCCTCTACGAGCAGTACTTC; CDR3 protein: CASSLASLYEQYF
D gene: NA; V gene: TRBV19; CDR3 length: 16; J gene: TRBJ1-5; clone size: NA; CDR3 DNA: TGTGCCAGTAGTCAGCAGACAAAGAACCCTAATCAGCCCCAGCATTTT; CDR3 protein: CASSQQTKNPNQPQHF
D gene: NA; V gene: TRBV6-1; CDR3 length: 15; J gene: TRBJ1-1; clone size: NA; CDR3 DNA: TGTGCCAGCAGTGAAAGGGGCAGGGCGAACACTGAAGCTTTCTTT; CDR3 protein: CASSERGRANTEAFF
D gene: TRBD2; V gene: TRBV5-4; CDR3 length: 16; J gene: TRBJ2-7; clone size: NA; CDR3 DNA: TGTGCCAGCAGCCGGACTAGCGCCAGCTTCTCCTACGAGCAGTACTTC; CDR3 protein: CASSRTSASFSYEQYF
D gene: NA; V gene: TRBV5-1; CDR3 length: 17; J gene: TRBJ1-1; clone size: NA; CDR3 DNA: TGCGCCAGCAGCTTGTTAGCGCGGGCAGGGGTGGGAACTGAAGCTTTCTTT; CDR3 protein: CASSLLARAGVGTEAFF
D gene: TRBD2; V gene: TRBV14; CDR3 length: 16; J gene: TRBJ2-7; clone size: once; CDR3 DNA: TGTGCCAGCAGCCAAGGATCTAGCGGGGACCTTTACGAGCAGTACTTC; CDR3 protein: CASSQGSSGDLYEQYF
D gene: TRBD2; V gene: TRBV2; CDR3 length: 18; J gene: TRBJ2-7; clone size: NA; CDR3 DNA: TGTGCCAGCTGGACGGGCTTAGCGGGAGGACCGAGCTCCTACGAGCAGTACTTC; CDR3 protein: CASWTGLAGGPSSYEQYF
D gene: NA; V gene: TRBV25-1; CDR3 length: 17; J gene: TRBJ2-1; clone size: NA; CDR3 DNA: TGTGCCAGCAGTGATAGAAAGTCCGGGGGTTCCTACAATGAGCAGTTCTTC; CDR3 protein: CASSDRKSGGSYNEQFF
D gene: NA; V gene: TRBV28; CDR3 length: 15; J gene: TRBJ1-1; clone size: NA; CDR3 DNA: TGTGCCAGCAGGAAGTCACAGGGATATGGGACTGAAGCTTTCTTT; CDR3 protein: CASRKSQGYGTEAFF
D gene: NA; V gene: TRBV27; CDR3 length: 15; J gene: TRBJ2-7; clone size: NA; CDR3 DNA: TGTGCCAGCGGCTCCCAGGGGATACGGTCCTACGAGCAGTACTTC; CDR3 protein: CASGSQGIRSYEQYF
D gene: NA; V gene: TRBV12-2; CDR3 length: 14; J gene: TRBJ1-1; clone size: NA; CDR3 DNA: TGTGCAAGTCGCTTAGTACGGCGGCAGAGTAAAGCTTTCTTT; CDR3 protein: CASRLVRRQSKAFF
D gene: NA; V gene: TRBV4-1; CDR3 length: 17; J gene: TRBJ2-2; clone size: NA; CDR3 DNA: TGCGCCAGCAGCCCCCTGGGCAGGGCAGCGAACACCGGGGAGCTGTTTTTT; CDR3 protein: CASSPLGRAANTGELFF
D gene: TRBD1; V gene: TRBV5-4; CDR3 length: 16; J gene: TRBJ2-5; clone size: NA; CDR3 DNA: TGTGCCAGCAGCACGGGACAGGGGGAGGTGGGGGAGACCCAGTACTTC; CDR3 protein: CASSTGQGEVGETQYF
D gene: NA; V gene: TRBV7-8; CDR3 length: 13; J gene: TRBJ1-2; clone size: once; CDR3 DNA: TGTGCCAGCAGCTTAGCAGCCCTCTATGGCTACACCTTC; CDR3 protein: CASSLAALYGYTF